These 21 T cell receptor beta chains share one sample of origin, sequenced in a study of radiotherapy plus CTLA-4 blockade in lung cancer (dated by TCRdb to the late 2010s). To prepare the library, the immunoSEQ multiplex PCR assay was applied. TCRdb mirrors the immuneACCESS table, restricted to in-frame sequences. Some clones are absent from its copies; in checked studies, under half trace to an unresolved V gene, and the reason for the others is unknown. The sample table holds tens of thousands of clones, of which 50% to 70% were seen once. The ten largest clones add up to about 18% of the sample. The sequencing here drew on peripheral blood, taken from a patient treated with radiotherapy plus ipilimumab. Receptors were obtained from a human donor with non-small cell lung cancer who had a partial response to radiotherapy plus ipilimumab.

In nucleotides, the CDR3 is TGCGCCAGCAGCTACTGGACAGGGGGGGATTCACCCCTCCACTTT. This sequence encodes CASSYWTGGDSPLHF. J is TRBJ1-6 and V is TRBV5-1; the match to TRBD1 covers 10 bases. The CDR3 is 15 amino acids. The V segment lost 3 bases and the J segment 8 bases; nucleotides outside the gene matches: 5. CDR1 is SGHRS, CDR2 YFSETQ, per germline.

This clone occurred a few times. CDR3 in amino acids: CASSQRQNTEAFF. Here the CDR3 DNA reads TGTGCCAGCAGCCAACGACAGAACACTGAAGCTTTCTTT. This chain uses TRBV14 with TRBJ1-1, with unresolved D. The germline V and J ends were trimmed by 2 bases and 1 base, with 5 bases remaining between them. This CDR3 region has 13 residues. Germline-derived CDR1 and CDR2 are SGHDN and FVKESK.

The rearrangement uses TRBV30 and TRBJ2-2; weak D call: TRBD2 (6 bases). Trimming stripped 2 bases from V and 3 bases from J, with 13 bases between. Germline CDR1 GTSNPN, CDR2 SVGIG (reference sequence). This CDR3 spans 15 amino acids. The DNA of the CDR3 is TGTGCCTGGAGTATGGCGGGACCCGACACCGGGGAGCTGTTTTTT. It specifies CAWSMAGPDTGELFF.

This clone was picked up a small number of times. V is TRBV4-1 and J is TRBJ2-7, with TRBD2 identical over 8 bases. After removal of 4 bases from V and 3 bases from J, the junction contained 2 bases not matched to a gene. The germline gives CDR1 MGHRA, CDR2 YSYEKL. This CDR3 spans 13 amino acids. CDR3 sequence (DNA): TGCGCCAGCAGCCCAACTAGCGGCTACGAGCAGTACTTC. It specifies CASSPTSGYEQYF.

This clone was picked up a small number of times. The V call is TRBV7-3, the J call TRBJ1-1; D may be TRBD1 (5 bases). Per germline, CDR1 SGHTA and CDR2 FQGTGA. With 5 bases removed from V and 7 bases from J, the gap between germline ends came to 14 bases. This CDR3 has 13 amino acids. The CDR3 nucleotides are TGTGCCAGCAGCCAGACGGTTAGGGGTGAAGCTTTCTTT. Its translation: CASSQTVRGEAFF.

The rearrangement uses TRBV9 and TRBJ2-5, with D possibly matching TRBD2 (7 bases). CDR3 size: 13 residues. In germline, CDR1 is SGDLS, CDR2 YYNGEE. V shed 3 bases and J shed 5 bases, with 11 bases lying between them. CDR3 sequence reads: CASSEGGTETQYF. Written as DNA, the CDR3 is TGTGCCAGCAGCGAGGGGGGGACGGAGACCCAGTACTTC.

V usage is TRBV6-1 and J usage is TRBJ2-2, with 7 bases identical to TRBD1. Germline-derived CDR1 and CDR2 are MNHNS and SASEGT. CDR3 size: 14 residues. V shed 5 bases and J 4 bases; nucleotides not matched to a gene: 4. The CDR3 spells CASSLTGSTGELFF. CDR3 nucleotide sequence: TGTGCCAGCAGTCTGACAGGGTCCACCGGGGAGCTGTTTTTT.

The genes are TRBV9 and TRBJ1-1, with D tentatively TRBD1 (6 bases). V was cut by 0 bases and J by 0 bases, with 9 bases left in between. This CDR3 has 15 amino acids. Germline V CDR1 and CDR2: SGDLS, YYNGEE. CDR3 amino acids: CASSVGGGMNTEAFF. In DNA form, the CDR3 reads TGTGCCAGCAGCGTAGGAGGGGGAATGAACACTGAAGCTTTCTTT.

The chain is built from TRBV7-9 and TRBJ1-1, with unresolved D. Germline V gene lookup returns CDR1 SEHNR and CDR2 FQNEAQ (reference sequence). This CDR3 is 16 amino acids long. V shed 6 bases and J shed 0 bases, with 17 bases lying between them. The DNA for the CDR3 is TGTGCCAGCAGGGCAGCCGGGGAAGGCGTGAACACTGAAGCTTTCTTT. It codes for CASRAAGEGVNTEAFF.

This clone has a single count. This chain links TRBV27 with TRBJ2-1; possibly TRBD1 for D (6 bases). This CDR3 is 12 amino acids long. The germline CDR1 and CDR2 sequences are MNHEY and SMNVEV (reference sequence). Trimming pared 5 bases from V and 7 bases from J, leaving 9 bases between. The CDR3 loop is CASSGRGNEQFF. CDR3 bases: TGTGCCAGCAGTGGCAGGGGAAATGAGCAGTTCTTC.

This rearrangement joins TRBV5-4 to TRBJ2-7, with TRBD1 matching over 9 bases. This CDR3 region has 16 residues. Losses at the gene ends were 5 bases for V and 3 bases for J; bases not matched to a gene: 12. The germline CDR1 and CDR2 sequences are SGHNT and YYREEE (reference sequence). The CDR3 here is CASSPPGQGRVYEQYF. CDR3 nucleotides: TGTGCCAGCAGTCCGCCGGGACAGGGAAGGGTCTACGAGCAGTACTTC.

This clone was picked up one time. The gene calls are TRBV15 and TRBJ2-5; a possible D gene is TRBD2 (6 bases). V lost 0 bases to trimming and J lost 7 bases, with 18 bases between them. The CDR3 totals 16 residues. CDR1 and CDR2 (germline): LNHNV, YYDKDF (reference sequence). For the CDR3, the DNA is TGTGCCACCAGCAGAGATCTACTCGGGGGAGGTGGGACCCAGTACTTC. It encodes CATSRDLLGGGGTQYF.

The rearrangement joins TRBV9 to TRBJ1-2; the match to TRBD1 covers 11 bases. After removal of 0 bases from V and 5 bases from J, the junction contained 6 bases not matched to a gene. From germline, CDR1 is SGDLS and CDR2 YYNGEE. This CDR3 is 16 amino acids long. CDR3 amino acids: CASSVAGTGGFYGYTF. The DNA of the CDR3 is TGTGCCAGCAGCGTAGCGGGGACAGGGGGTTTTTATGGCTACACCTTC.

In its sample, this clone was seen a few times. J is TRBJ1-2 and V is TRBV7-9; perhaps TRBD1 as D (5 bases). V lost 5 bases, J lost 2 bases, and 24 bases lay in between. CDR3 length: 18 residues. The germline gives CDR1 SEHNR, CDR2 FQNEAQ (reference sequence). CDR3 sequence reads: CASSTPTSPRATNYGYTF. As DNA, the CDR3 is TGTGCCAGCAGCACACCAACTTCCCCCAGGGCTACAAACTATGGCTACACCTTC.

This clone occurred a few times. The rearrangement joins TRBV5-1 to TRBJ2-2, with 16 nucleotides matching TRBD2. The CDR3 has 19 amino acids. The junction had 11 bases not matched to a gene; V was cut back by 2 bases and J by 7 bases. The germline CDR1 and CDR2 sequences are SGHRS and YFSETQ. Here the CDR3 DNA reads TGCGCCAGCAGCTTAACCGGGACTAGCGGGGGGGCCGAAAACGGGGAGCTGTTTTTT. Encoded protein: CASSLTGTSGGAENGELFF.

The chain recombines TRBV2 with TRBJ1-2; no clear D gene. The CDR3 runs to 10 residues. Germline V CDR1 and CDR2: SNHLY, FYNNEI. The V gene lost 7 bases and the J gene lost 8 bases, with 8 bases spanning the gap. The CDR3 nucleotides read TGTGCCAGCAATGGAGAAGGCTACACCTTC. Its protein is CASNGEGYTF.

This clone was picked up a small number of times. V gene TRBV27 combines with J gene TRBJ1-2, with 8 bases fitting TRBD1. The J segment lost 3 bases and the V segment lost 3 bases, leaving 9 bases of the junction unmatched. CDR1 and CDR2 (germline): MNHEY, SMNVEV (reference sequence). The CDR3 is made up of 16 amino acids. CDR3 DNA sequence: TGTGCCAGCAGTTTCCTCCCCCTACAGGGGGACTATGGCTACACCTTC. As protein: CASSFLPLQGDYGYTF.

The chain recombines TRBV19 with TRBJ1-4; TRBD1 matches 10 bases. The CDR3 runs to 17 residues. The V gene end was trimmed by 5 bases and the J gene end by 2 bases; junction bases not matched to a gene: 8. Looked up from germline, CDR1 is LNHDA and CDR2 is SQIVND (reference sequence). The CDR3 DNA reads TGTGCCAGTAGTCCTCCGGGACAGGGGAACACTAATGAAAAACTGTTTTTT. This codes for CASSPPGQGNTNEKLFF.

This clone was detected a few times. The chain has TRBV29-1 and TRBJ1-1; D possibly corresponds to TRBD1 (5 bases). This CDR3 comprises 15 residues. Germline loops: CDR1 SQVTM, CDR2 ANQGSEA. Trimming pared 3 bases from V and 4 bases from J, leaving 18 bases between. CDR3 sequence: CSVEVSGGIGTEAFF. The DNA of the CDR3 is TGCAGCGTTGAGGTCAGCGGGGGAATAGGCACTGAAGCTTTCTTT.

This sequence joins TRBV18 and TRBJ1-2; 9 positions agree with TRBD1. CDR3 length: 16 amino acids. The germline CDR1 and CDR2 sequences are KGHSH and LQKENI. The junction had 7 bases not matched to a gene; V was cut back by 2 bases and J by 3 bases. The CDR3 coding sequence is TGTGCCAGCTCACCATTAGCACAGGGGGCGGACTATGGCTACACCTTC. It is translated as CASSPLAQGADYGYTF.

This clone was seen a handful of times. The CDR3 spells CASSSTRVGLNEQFF. The CDR3 coding sequence is TGTGCCAGCAGCTCAACTAGGGTCGGGTTAAATGAGCAGTTCTTC. V is TRBV14 and J is TRBJ2-1, with a weak D call TRBD2 (5 bases). The CDR3 spans 15 residues. The V and J ends lost 5 bases and 7 bases respectively, with 18 bases between them. CDR1 is SGHDN and CDR2 is FVKESK in the germline V gene. The full variable domain, rest sourced from reference TRBV14 and TRBJ2-1, is EAGVTQFPSHSVIEKGQTVTLRCDPISGHDNLYWYRRVMGKEIKFLLHFVKESKQDESGMPNNRFLAERTGGTYSTLKVQPAELEDSGVYFCASSSTRVGLNEQFFGPGTRLTVL.